The 16 T cell receptor beta chains in this list originate from one sample, sequenced in a study of CD8+ T cells in alopecia areata. RNA extraction was followed by reverse transcription into cDNA, which acted as the sequencing template. Only in-frame clones appear in the TCRdb table, and some are missing; sequencing was by immunoSEQ multiplex PCR. The table has 150,000 to 200,000 clones, roughly 60% seen once. Treatment indicated: oral pan-JAK inhibitor, 5-10 mg twice daily. This sample comprised CD4+ T cells sorted from blood, obtained at roughly week 49, from a patient treated with tofacitinib. The source of these receptors is a human donor with alopecia areata.

In the case of this clone: The same CDR3 is also encoded by other DNA sequences in this sample. The CDR3 DNA reads as TGTGCCTGGAGTGTAAGGGGGCGTAGGGAGACCCAGTACTTC. Translated, it gives CAWSVRGRRETQYF. This chain links TRBV30 with TRBJ2-5; 7 bases fit TRBD1. The V gene's germline CDR1 is GTSNPN and CDR2 SVGIG (reference sequence). J lost 5 bases, V lost 0 bases, and 6 bases had no gene match. The length of the CDR3 is 14 residues.

The chain couples TRBV7-3 to TRBJ2-1; 8 bases agree with TRBD2. The CDR3 runs 16 residues. The germline CDR1 and CDR2 sequences are SGHTA and FQGTGA. J lost 2 bases, V lost 2 bases, and 5 bases had no gene match. As DNA, the CDR3 is TGTGCCAGCAGCTTAGCGGGGGGCCGTACCTACAATGAGCAGTTCTTC. Amino acid sequence: CASSLAGGRTYNEQFF.

J is TRBJ2-3 and V is TRBV29-1; 8 positions agree with TRBD2. Per the germline V gene, CDR1 is SQVTM and CDR2 is ANQGSEA. This CDR3 is built from 15 residues. Germline trimming cut 4 bases from V and 4 bases from J; bases unmatched to any gene: 10. The CDR3 sequence: CSVVRGGRSSDTQYF. The CDR3 nucleotides read TGCAGCGTTGTACGGGGGGGGCGATCATCAGATACGCAGTATTTT.

This sequence joins TRBV4-1 and TRBJ2-7, with a tentative D call TRBD1 (7 bases). Germline lookup yields CDR1 MGHRA and CDR2 YSYEKL. This CDR3 contains 13 residues. With 4 bases removed from V and 3 bases from J, the gap between germline ends came to 10 bases. CDR3 coding DNA: TGCGCCAGCAGCCGGCGGGACAGCTACGAGCAGTACTTC. Translation gives CASSRRDSYEQYF.

The V and J genes are TRBV29-1 and TRBJ2-5; a possible D gene is TRBD2 (5 bases). Deletions cut 8 bases from V and 0 bases from J, with 13 bases between. There are 13 residues in the CDR3. Germline CDR1 is SQVTM and CDR2 is ANQGSEA. The CDR3 here is CSHMRGNQETQYF. CDR3 DNA: TGCAGCCATATGAGAGGGAACCAAGAGACCCAGTACTTC. Full variable domain (outside the CDR3, taken from reference TRBV29-1 and TRBJ2-5): SAVISQKPSRDICQRGTSLTIQCQVDSQVTMMFWYRQQPGQSLTLIATANQGSEATYESGFVIDKFPISRPNLTFSTLTVSNMSPEDSSIYLCSHMRGNQETQYFGPGTRLLVL.

A few counts support this clone. The rearrangement links TRBV29-1 to TRBJ2-3; 12 bases align to TRBD1. The V and J ends lost 4 bases and 4 bases, in that order; junction bases with no gene match: 3. The germline V gene encodes CDR1 SQVTM and CDR2 ANQGSEA. The CDR3 loop spans 14 amino acids. As DNA, the CDR3 is TGCAGCGTTGGAGGGACAGGGGGCGCAGATACGCAGTATTTT. It codes for CSVGGTGGADTQYF.

The rearrangement links TRBV28 to TRBJ2-7, with D possibly matching TRBD1 (5 bases). The length of the CDR3 is 14 residues. Germline-derived CDR1 and CDR2 are MDHEN and SYDVKM. The ends were cut back, 7 bases at V and 6 bases at J, with 19 bases in the middle. The CDR3 sequence is CASTSPGYSGEQYF. The CDR3 nucleotides are TGTGCCAGCACCTCTCCAGGGTATTCGGGCGAGCAGTACTTC.

This clone was seen a few times. The chain couples TRBV10-3 to TRBJ1-2; TRBD1 is a possible D gene (5 bases). This CDR3 has 12 amino acids. Per germline, CDR1 ENHRY and CDR2 SYGVKD. V was shortened by 3 bases and J by 4 bases, with 6 bases between the two germline ends. CDR3 sequence reads: CAISERGYGYTF. CDR3 DNA: TGTGCCATCAGTGAAAGGGGCTATGGCTACACCTTC.

This sequence joins TRBV11-2 and TRBJ1-6; D remains ambiguous. The CDR3 length is 13 residues. Germline V gene lookup returns CDR1 SGHAT and CDR2 FQNNGV. V was pared by 5 bases and J by 9 bases, with 11 bases between. In DNA form, the CDR3 reads TGTGCCAGCAGCCCCGGGTCTGTTTCACCCCTCCACTTT. Translated: CASSPGSVSPLHF.

This clone has a handful of counts. This specimen includes other DNA sequences encoding the same CDR3. This chain connects TRBV5-1 to TRBJ1-2, with TRBD1 matching over 8 bases. Germline trimming cut 0 bases from V and 6 bases from J; bases unmatched to any gene: 4. This CDR3 spans 14 amino acids. CDR1 is SGHRS and CDR2 is YFSETQ in the germline V gene. The CDR3 coding sequence is TGCGCCAGCAGCTTGGAGGCGACAGGGGATGGCTACACCTTC. Translation: CASSLEATGDGYTF. Using reference TRBV5-1 and TRBJ1-2 for the parts outside the CDR3, the full variable domain is KAGVTQTPRYLIKTRGQQVTLSCSPISGHRSVSWYQQTPGQGLQFLFEYFSETQRNKGNFPGRFSGRQFSNSRSEMNVSTLELGDSALYLCASSLEATGDGYTFGSGTRLTVV.

The chain carries TRBV29-1 and TRBJ1-1; 7 bases map to TRBD1. V lost 5 bases to trimming and J lost 2 bases; unmatched junction nucleotides: 5. CDR3 length equals 13 residues. In germline, CDR1 is SQVTM, CDR2 ANQGSEA. CDR3 loop: CSVNRGQNTEAFF. CDR3 DNA sequence: TGCAGCGTTAACAGGGGACAAAACACTGAAGCTTTCTTT.

The chain links TRBV4-3 to TRBJ1-5; weak D call: TRBD1 (5 bases). CDR3 size: 14 residues. Germline loops: CDR1 LGHNA, CDR2 YSLEER. V lost 8 bases, J lost 2 bases, and 13 bases lay in between. CDR3 nucleotide sequence: TGCGCCAGCGCGAGGGGCCTGGGCAATCAGCCCCAGCATTTT. Its translation: CASARGLGNQPQHF.

The chain joins TRBV30 to TRBJ2-7, with a possible D match to TRBD2 (5 bases). CDR1 GTSNPN and CDR2 SVGIG come from the germline V gene (reference sequence). Between the trimmed V and J ends, which lost 5 bases and 6 bases, there was a span of 17 bases. The CDR3 is 13 residues long. Here the CDR3 reads CAWSYSRAGEQYF. CDR3 nucleotide sequence: TGTGCCTGGTCGTACAGCCGGGCGGGCGAGCAGTACTTC. The complete variable domain, with remaining parts taken from reference TRBV30 and TRBJ2-7, reads SQTIHQWPATLVQPVGSPLSLECTVEGTSNPNLYWYRQAAGRGLQLLFYSVGIGQISSEVPQNLSASRPQDRQFILSSKKLLLSDSGFYLCAWSYSRAGEQYFGPGTRLTVT.

Here the CDR3 reads CASRERRGGLDTQYF. The DNA for the CDR3 is TGTGCCAGCAGGGAGAGGCGGGGGGGCCTAGATACGCAGTATTTT. The chain combines TRBV6-1 with TRBJ2-3, with TRBD2 matching 9 bases. V was clipped by 6 bases and J by 5 bases; unmatched bases: 9. Germline loops: CDR1 MNHNS, CDR2 SASEGT. This CDR3 contains 15 residues.

V gene TRBV2 combines with J gene TRBJ2-7; no clear D. CDR1 and CDR2 (germline): SNHLY, FYNNEI. The CDR3 has 11 residues. The germline V and J ends were trimmed by 2 bases and 5 bases, with 4 bases remaining between them. The CDR3 loop is CASSEIHEQYF. The CDR3 nucleotides read TGTGCCAGCAGTGAAATCCACGAGCAGTACTTC.

The chain joins TRBV4-1 to TRBJ2-7, with D hard to call. CDR1 and CDR2 from the germline V gene are MGHRA and YSYEKL. The CDR3 is 13 residues long. V was trimmed by 1 base and J by 7 bases, leaving 11 bases between them. CDR3 region: CASSQGGSWEQYF. In DNA, the CDR3 is TGCGCCAGCAGCCAAGGCGGTTCCTGGGAGCAGTACTTC.